Presented here are 12 T cell receptor beta chains from one specimen sequenced in a study of T cells in Graves' hyperthyroidism and ophthalmopathy. TCR beta CDR3 regions were amplified from RNA. The TCR CDR3 was amplified in a first-round RT-PCR using the HTBI primer set. MiXCR, applied by TCRdb to the multiplex PCR reads, yields one record per CDR3 protein. The sample lists fewer than 750,000 distinct CDR3 sequences; about 15% were seen once. The sequenced sample consisted of blood. The receptors stem from a woman in her fifties or sixties with Graves' ophthalmopathy.

This clonotype has ten or more counts. The V and J genes are TRBV12-3 or TRBV12-4 and TRBJ2-3, with a tentative D call TRBD1 (6 bases). The CDR3 is 15 residues long. V was trimmed by 1 base and J by 2 bases, leaving 10 bases between them. The DNA of the CDR3 is TGTGCCAGCAGTTTAGAAAGGGGGACCACAGATACGCAGTATTTT. It encodes CASSLERGTTDTQYF.

The J gene is TRBJ1-3, the V gene TRBV9, with unresolved D. Germline lookup yields CDR1 SGDLS and CDR2 YYNGEE. Trimming took 4 bases from V and 8 from J, leaving 19 bases between them. The CDR3 consists of 15 residues. As DNA, the CDR3 is TGTGCCAGCAGCAAACACTCAAGCGGATCGGACACCATATATTTT. It specifies CASSKHSSGSDTIYF. The variable domain in full, completed from reference TRBV9 and TRBJ1-3, reads DSGVTQTPKHLITATGQRVTLRCSPRSGDLSVYWYQQSLDQGLQFLIQYYNGEERAKGNILERFSAQQFPDLHSELNLSSLELGDSALYFCASSKHSSGSDTIYFGEGSWLTVV.

This clonotype was found many times. The chain is built from TRBV28 and TRBJ2-5, with 9 bases fitting TRBD2. The CDR3 totals 20 residues. CDR1 and CDR2 (germline): MDHEN, SYDVKM. J was trimmed by 10 bases and V by 5 bases; bases with no gene match: 29. The CDR3 DNA reads TGTGCCAGCAGTCCCTGGACTAGCGCGAAGGGGAAGGAAATACGAGCCGACCAGTACTTC. Translating gives CASSPWTSAKGKEIRADQYF. Full variable domain (rest looked up from reference TRBV28 and TRBJ2-5): DVKVTQSSRYLVKRTGEKVFLECVQDMDHENMFWYRQDPGLGLRLIYFSYDVKMKEKGDIPEGYSVSREKKERFSLILESASTNQTSMYLCASSPWTSAKGKEIRADQYFGPGTRLLVL.

This clonotype occurred many times. The chain employs TRBV2 and TRBJ1-2; TRBD1 might be the D (6 bases). The V end lost 2 bases, the J end lost 2 bases, and 15 bases lay between the germline ends. CDR1 is SNHLY and CDR2 is FYNNEI in the germline V gene. This CDR3 comprises 16 residues. The CDR3 spells CASSESRGELNYGYTF. The CDR3 DNA follows: TGTGCCAGCAGTGAAAGTAGGGGGGAGTTAAACTATGGCTACACCTTC. Variable domain in full (rest from reference TRBV2 and TRBJ1-2): EPEVTQTPSHQVTQMGQEVILRCVPISNHLYFYWYRQILGQKVEFLVSFYNNEISEKSEIFDDQFSVERPDGSNFTLKIRSTKLEDSAMYFCASSESRGELNYGYTFGSGTRLTVV.

This clonotype was picked up many times. This chain connects TRBV29-1 to TRBJ2-1; 16 bases align to TRBD2. The germline V gene encodes CDR1 SQVTM and CDR2 ANQGSEA. The trim removed 7 bases at V and 10 bases at J, leaving 7 bases unmatched. The CDR3 has 14 residues. The CDR3 nucleotides are TGCAGCGAGGGACTAGCGGGAGGGCGCAGCGAGCAGTTCTTC. Its protein product is CSEGLAGGRSEQFF.

On this clonotype: This clone may be a read error of a much larger clone one base away. The V call is TRBV6-1, the J call TRBJ2-1; 10 bases fit TRBD2. CDR3 length: 15 amino acids. CDR1 and CDR2 (germline): MNHNS, SASEGT. The CDR3 DNA is TGTGCCAGCAGAAACCCGGGACTAGCGAGCAATAAGCAGTTCTTC. It codes for CASRNPGLASNKQFF.

This clonotype was seen repeatedly, ten times or more. The rearrangement uses TRBV30 and TRBJ2-2; unclear D gene. The CDR3 has 15 amino acids. Germline V gives CDR1 GTSNPN, CDR2 SVGIG (reference sequence). With 2 bases removed from V and 5 bases from J, the gap between germline ends came to 15 bases. CDR3 residues: CAWSTLPTVTGELFF. CDR3 nucleotide sequence: TGTGCCTGGAGTACACTCCCAACAGTAACCGGGGAGCTGTTTTTT.

Ten or more counts support this clonotype. V is TRBV7-9 and J is TRBJ1-3, with 7 bases that match TRBD1. The trim removed 5 bases at V and 4 bases at J, leaving 8 bases unmatched. This CDR3 is 15 amino acids long. Germline-derived CDR1 and CDR2 are SEHNR and FQNEAQ (reference sequence). CDR3 bases: TGTGCCAGCAGCGTCGACAGGGCGTTCGGAAACACCATATATTTT. Protein: CASSVDRAFGNTIYF.

This clonotype has ten or more counts. The chain links TRBV3-1 to TRBJ2-1; TRBD2 is a possible D gene (6 bases). This CDR3 spans 15 amino acids. Germline lookup yields CDR1 LGHDT and CDR2 YNNKEL (reference sequence). V shed 4 bases and J shed 10 bases, with 20 bases lying between them. The CDR3 loop is CASSRAGTPIREQFF. The CDR3 DNA follows: TGTGCCAGCAGCCGAGCCGGGACTCCCATTCGGGAGCAGTTCTTC.

This clonotype was observed a handful of times. The chain links TRBV27 to TRBJ2-7; TRBD2 agrees at 7 bases. Germline V lookup: CDR1 MNHEY, CDR2 SMNVEV (reference sequence). Losses at the gene ends were 8 bases for V and 2 bases for J; bases not matched to a gene: 15. This CDR3 is built from 16 residues. The CDR3 is CASSRPGGVGAYEQYF. In nucleotides, the CDR3 is TGTGCCAGCTCTAGGCCGGGGGGAGTAGGGGCCTACGAGCAGTACTTC.

This clonotype turned up a few times. The chain couples TRBV13 to TRBJ2-2, with D perhaps TRBD2 (6 bases). This CDR3 has 16 residues. Trimming left V 3 bases short and J 4 bases short, with 15 bases between. Germline values: CDR1 PRHDT, CDR2 FYEKMQ (reference sequence). CDR3 loop: CASSLSGPISTGELFF. The CDR3 DNA is TGTGCCAGCAGCTTGAGCGGGCCCATTTCCACCGGGGAGCTGTTTTTT.

This clonotype was detected many times. The gene calls are TRBV11-2 and TRBJ2-7, with 7 bases identical to TRBD1. The ends lost 6 bases at V and 2 bases at J; junction bases unmatched: 10. The germline CDR1 and CDR2 sequences are SGHAT and FQNNGV. The CDR3 spans 15 residues. The CDR3 is CASSRNTGAPYEQYF. The CDR3 nucleotides are TGTGCCAGCAGTAGAAATACAGGGGCCCCCTACGAGCAGTACTTC.